This T cell receptor beta chain comes out of a study of T cell changes during pregnancy in multiple sclerosis. Clones were read by immunoSEQ multiplex PCR, and TCRdb kept only the in-frame ones, dropping some. The sample gives 100,000 to 150,000 clones, about 93% of which show up once; approximately 6.3% is in the top ten. Trimming shortened V by 8 bases and J by 6 bases, and 17 bases separated the two germline ends. The CDR3 loop spans 13 amino acids. Germline CDR1 reads SNHLY; CDR2 reads FYNNEI. This sequence originates from a female donor with multiple sclerosis, enrolled in a pregnancy study. Sequencing was performed on peripheral blood, taken before pregnancy. The V call is TRBV2, the J call TRBJ2-7; perhaps TRBD2 as D (7 bases). The CDR3 reads CASGRGSDGEQYF. In DNA, the CDR3 is TGTGCCAGCGGGAGGGGGTCGGACGGCGAGCAGTACTTC.